Listed below are T cell receptor beta chains from one sample, sequenced in a study of cytomegalovirus exposure and HLA in healthy donors. Measured with immunoSEQ multiplex PCR; TCRdb has only the in-frame clones, and not every one. The sample has 200,000 to 300,000 clones; roughly 86% are singletons. The sequenced sample was PBMCs. Receptor source: a woman in her 40s in good health and CMV-seropositive. Both conserved end residues are part of each CDR3. The D gene is left open where the match is weak. A clone size is listed for some rows: how often the clone was seen (once, few, many), or a class if it is expanded.

TRBV28	TRBD1	.	TRBJ2-5	TGTGCCAGCACCTCCGGACAGGTTCGGGTGACCCAGTACTTC	CASTSGQVRVTQYF
TRBV15	.	once	TRBJ2-7	TGTGCCACCAGCAGGGACAGAGACTACGAGCAGTACTTC	CATSRDRDYEQYF
TRBV29-1	TRBD1	few	TRBJ1-4	TGCAGCGTCCTACCAGGGGGTTCTAATGAAAAACTGTTTTTT	CSVLPGGSNEKLFF
TRBV5-6	TRBD1	once	TRBJ1-2	TGTGCCAGCACGGGACAGGGGCTATATGGCTACACCTTC	CASTGQGLYGYTF
TRBV29-1	TRBD2	.	TRBJ2-3	TGCAGCGTAGCGGGGCAGTCAGATACGCAGTATTTT	CSVAGQSDTQYF
TRBV20-1	.	few	TRBJ1-1	TGCAGTGCTAGAAGGCAGGGCGAAGCTTTCTTT	CSARRQGEAFF
TRBV25-1	TRBD1	.	TRBJ1-3	TGTGCCGGCAGCCCCCCCAGAGGACAGGTCTCTGGAAACACCATATATTTT	CAGSPPRGQVSGNTIYF
TRBV5-1	TRBD1	.	TRBJ2-4	TGCGCCAGCAGCAAGGGACAGGGAGGAAACATTCAGTACTTC	CASSKGQGGNIQYF
TRBV18	.	once	TRBJ2-2	TGTGCCAGCTCACCACCCCAGTCCGGGGAGCTGTTTTTT	CASSPPQSGELFF
TRBV2	.	.	TRBJ1-1	TGTGCCAGCAGTGTCGTGGGGGGTAGGGCTGAAGCTTTCTTT	CASSVVGGRAEAFF
TRBV27	TRBD2	.	TRBJ2-7	TGTGCCAGCAGTCCCCGAGGGCTAGCGGGAGAACACTACGAGCAGTACTTC	CASSPRGLAGEHYEQYF
TRBV30	TRBD2	.	TRBJ2-3	TGTGCCTGGAGTGTATCCAGGACTAGCGGGAGGGGGTCTAGCACAGATACGCAGTATTTT	CAWSVSRTSGRGSSTDTQYF
TRBV30	TRBD2	.	TRBJ2-1	TGTGCCTGGTGTCGACTAGCGGGATTCTACAATGAGCAGTTCTTC	CAWCRLAGFYNEQFF
TRBV5-6	.	.	TRBJ1-6	TGTGCCAGCAGCTACGATTGGGGCCGAAATTCACCCCTCCACTTT	CASSYDWGRNSPLHF
TRBV2	TRBD2	.	TRBJ2-7	TGTGCCAGCAGACAACTAGCGGGAGCCGGGTACGAGCAGTACTTC	CASRQLAGAGYEQYF
TRBV5-1	TRBD2	.	TRBJ2-5	TGCGCCAGCAGCTCACTGGGACTAGCGGGAGGTCTCCAAGAGACCCAGTACTTC	CASSSLGLAGGLQETQYF
TRBV11-2	.	.	TRBJ2-1	TGTGCCAGCAGCTTAAATGTTCCAGTCTACAATGAGCAGTTCTTC	CASSLNVPVYNEQFF
TRBV5-1	TRBD2	.	TRBJ2-1	TGCGCCAGCAGCCGGGTAGCGGGAGGTAATGAGCAGTTCTTC	CASSRVAGGNEQFF
TRBV30	.	.	TRBJ1-4	TGTGCCTGGAGTGTACCACAGGTGATTAATGAAAAACTGTTTTTT	CAWSVPQVINEKLFF
TRBV15	.	.	TRBJ2-7	TGTGCCACCAGCAGAGATCCAGGAGGGATCTACGAGCAGTACTTC	CATSRDPGGIYEQYF
TRBV27	.	.	TRBJ1-1	TGTGCCAGTGGTTTAGGGGGAGGGACTGAAGCTTTCTTT	CASGLGGGTEAFF
TRBV5-1	.	.	TRBJ2-3	TGCGCCAGCAGCTTCCAGCAGGGCACAGATACGCAGTATTTT	CASSFQQGTDTQYF
TRBV11-3	.	.	TRBJ2-2	TGTGCCAGCAGCCGGACTATTACCGGGGAGCTGTTTTTT	CASSRTITGELFF
TRBV18	.	.	TRBJ1-3	TGTGCCAGCTCACTTTCGACCGGAGTCGGCAACACCATATATTTT	CASSLSTGVGNTIYF
TRBV6-5	.	.	TRBJ2-4	TGTGCCAGCGGCAGTACAGCCAAAAACATTCAGTACTTC	CASGSTAKNIQYF
TRBV18	TRBD1	.	TRBJ2-1	TGTGCCAGCTCACCGGACAGGCGAAGCTCCTACAATGAGCAGTTCTTC	CASSPDRRSSYNEQFF
TRBV2	.	.	TRBJ2-5	TGTGCCAGCAGCCCGACAGGCAACCAAGAGACCCAGTACTTC	CASSPTGNQETQYF
TRBV4-3	.	.	TRBJ1-4	TGCGCCAGCAGCCAGGGTAACGCAGGGAATGAAAAACTGTTTTTT	CASSQGNAGNEKLFF
TRBV23-1	TRBD1	.	TRBJ2-7	TGCGCCAGCAGTCAAACTGACAGGGACACCGAGCAGTACTTC	CASSQTDRDTEQYF
TRBV7-8	TRBD1	.	TRBJ1-1	TGTGCCAGCAGCTTAGGGGCTATGACAGGGACCCTGAACACTGAAGCTTTCTTT	CASSLGAMTGTLNTEAFF
TRBV2	TRBD1	.	TRBJ1-2	TGTGCCAGCAGTGAAGCGCCGGGACAGACTATGCGCTACACCTTC	CASSEAPGQTMRYTF
TRBV29-1	TRBD1	once	TRBJ1-1	TGCAGCGTTGTGGAGGGACAGTACTTCACTGAAGCTTTCTTT	CSVVEGQYFTEAFF
TRBV2	.	.	TRBJ2-1	TGTGCCAGCAGTGAAGTTTCGGGGGATGAGCAGTTCTTC	CASSEVSGDEQFF
TRBV4-2	.	.	TRBJ2-3	TGTGCCAGCAGCCAGGAACTAACAGATACGCAGTATTTT	CASSQELTDTQYF
TRBV7-6	.	.	TRBJ2-3	TGTGCCAGCAGCTTAGAGCGACTAGGGACTAGCACAGATACGCAGTATTTT	CASSLERLGTSTDTQYF
TRBV30	TRBD2	.	TRBJ2-1	TGTGCCTGGAGCCCCGATCTAGCGGGAGGGCTCTATGAGCAGTTCTTC	CAWSPDLAGGLYEQFF
TRBV27	.	.	TRBJ1-2	TGTGCCAGCAGCCTCACAGGAAACTATGGCTACACCTTC	CASSLTGNYGYTF
TRBV12-5	.	.	TRBJ2-5	TGTGCTAGTGGCCTTCAAGAGACCCAGTACTTC	CASGLQETQYF
TRBV23-1	.	.	TRBJ2-2	TGCGCCAGCAGTCAATCGTGGGGGCGGGAGCTGTTTTTT	CASSQSWGRELFF
TRBV14	TRBD2	once	TRBJ2-5	TGTGCCAGCAACACAGCGGGAACTAAGACCCAGTACTTC	CASNTAGTKTQYF
TRBV9	.	.	TRBJ2-7	TGTGCCAGCAGCGTAGGAGACACATCCTACGAGCAGTACTTC	CASSVGDTSYEQYF
TRBV28	.	.	TRBJ1-2	TGTGCCAGCAGTAACTCCCAGCGGCGTCCCACCTTC	CASSNSQRRPTF
TRBV27	TRBD1	.	TRBJ2-7	TGTGCCAGCAGTTTTTTCCGCGGGACAGGGTTCCCTCTGGAGCAGTACTTC	CASSFFRGTGFPLEQYF